These 25 T cell receptor beta chains originate from one sample sequenced in a study of glioma-infiltrating T cells (dated by TCRdb to about 2016). The sequencer listed for this sample is Illumina MiSeq. The iRepertoire nested amplicon-rescue multiplex PCR (arm-PCR) platform was used to amplify TCR alpha and beta CDR3 regions from RNA. TCRdb reprocessed the public reads (quality trimming at Q25 with fastp, clone calling with MiXCR) and kept in-frame beta chains. Under each unique CDR3 protein, matching rows form one entry showing the most common genes and DNA. The sample table lists approximately 400,000 distinct CDR3 sequences, 41% of them with a count of one. The ten top clones hold 12% of the sample. Sequencing was performed on glioma tissue, nonneoplastic brain tissue, or PBMCs (not recorded which). The receptor set was obtained from a human donor with low-grade glioma or glioblastoma, undergoing nonglioma brain surgery, or in good health (not recorded which).

Points on this clonotype: The limits of the CDR3 on the DNA are not certain, so only TCRdb's listed CDR3 is given. V usage is TRBV28 and J usage is TRBJ2-3; the D call TRBD2 from the table was never checked on the DNA. Germline CDR1 is MDHEN and CDR2 is SYDVKM. The CDR3 length is 17 residues, termini included. This chain's CDR3 is CASSTGVAGGILDTKYF.

The chain has TRBV7-6 and TRBJ2-7; possibly TRBD2 for D (6 bases). The CDR3 spans 17 residues. V dropped 3 bases and J dropped 3 bases, with 21 bases sitting between them. Germline V gene lookup returns CDR1 SGHVS and CDR2 FNYEAQ. DNA for the CDR3: TGTGCCAGCAGCTTCTTCCCCTTGGGTCGAGCGGGCTACGAGCAGTACTTC. Translation: CASSFFPLGRAGYEQYF.

There are a few counts of this clonotype. The chain is built from TRBV7-2 and TRBJ2-3, with D unclear. The CDR3 is 12 residues long. Per the germline V gene, CDR1 is SGHTA and CDR2 is FQGNSA. V lost 4 bases to trimming and J lost 6 bases, with 8 bases between them. Written as DNA, the CDR3 is TGTGCCAGCAGCTCGCCCGATGATACGCAGTATTTT. Residues: CASSSPDDTQYF.

Comments on this clonotype: A much larger clonotype is one base distant, so this may be a read error. This sequence joins TRBV28 and TRBJ1-5, with D possibly being TRBD1 (6 bases). Germline lookup yields CDR1 MDHEN and CDR2 SYDVKM. The CDR3 is 13 residues long. The CDR3 protein is CVSTHRGNQPQHF. In DNA form, the CDR3 reads TGTGTCAGCACGCACAGGGGCAATCAGCCCCAGCATTTT.

This clonotype has more than one count but fewer than ten. The chain employs TRBV20-1 and TRBJ2-1; 11 positions agree with TRBD2. CDR3 length: 15 amino acids. V was clipped by 5 bases and J by 6 bases; unmatched bases: 9. Germline CDR1 reads DFQATT; CDR2 reads SNEGSKA (reference sequence). CDR3 sequence (DNA): TGCAGTGCTGGCGGGGGGCTAGCGGGAGGCAATGAGCAGTTCTTC. Translated, it gives CSAGGGLAGGNEQFF.

This clonotype was recorded many times. The J gene is TRBJ2-1, the V gene TRBV27, with D possibly being TRBD2 (7 bases). V was trimmed by 1 base and J by 9 bases, leaving 13 bases between them. The CDR3 covers 14 residues. Germline V gene lookup returns CDR1 MNHEY and CDR2 SMNVEV (reference sequence). CDR3 amino acids: CASSLWRGGGEQFF. The CDR3 nucleotides are TGTGCCAGCAGTTTATGGCGGGGAGGGGGTGAGCAGTTCTTC.

Many counts were recorded for this clonotype. The chain carries TRBV20-1 and TRBJ1-5; D may be TRBD1 (6 bases). CDR1 and CDR2 (germline): DFQATT, SNEGSKA (reference sequence). Deletions cut 6 bases from V and 0 bases from J, with 9 bases between. This CDR3 is 13 amino acids long. The DNA of the CDR3 is TGCAGTGCGGTGACAGGTAGCAATCAGCCCCAGCATTTT. Residues: CSAVTGSNQPQHF.

The rearrangement uses TRBV20-1 and TRBJ2-1; 7 bases map to TRBD2. Germline-derived CDR1 and CDR2 are DFQATT and SNEGSKA (reference sequence). J lost 4 bases, V lost 6 bases, and 12 bases had no gene match. There are 15 residues in the CDR3. The CDR3 region is CSALSSLAVYNEQFF. For the CDR3, the DNA is TGCAGTGCCCTTTCGTCGCTAGCGGTGTACAATGAGCAGTTCTTC.

This clonotype has more than one count but fewer than ten. This chain uses TRBV4-2 with TRBJ2-2; D is undetermined. V was pared by 1 base and J by 0 bases, with 12 bases between. Germline V gives CDR1 LGHNA, CDR2 YNFKEQ. CDR3 length: 17 residues. This CDR3 reads CASSQVPGASNTGELFF. CDR3 DNA: TGTGCCAGCAGCCAAGTGCCAGGCGCCTCGAACACCGGGGAGCTGTTTTTT.

The genes are TRBV28 and TRBJ1-1; a possible D gene is TRBD1 (5 bases). The length of the CDR3 is 15 residues. CDR1 is MDHEN, CDR2 SYDVKM, per germline. Between the trimmed V and J ends, which lost 2 bases and 5 bases, there was a span of 15 bases. CDR3 region: CASSLIDRARTEAFF. CDR3 nucleotide sequence: TGTGCCAGCAGTTTAATCGACAGAGCGAGGACTGAAGCTTTCTTT.

The chain links TRBV10-3 to TRBJ1-6; D is unclear. CDR3 size: 13 residues. The germline V gene encodes CDR1 ENHRY and CDR2 SYGVKD. V was cut by 10 bases and J by 9 bases, with 16 bases left in between. The CDR3, as DNA: TGTGCCACCACTAGGGCCCTTGGTTCACCCCTCCACTTT. It codes for CATTRALGSPLHF.

The chain recombines TRBV20-1 with TRBJ1-2; D remains unclear. Germline V gene sequence: CDR1 DFQATT, CDR2 SNEGSKA (reference sequence). Trimming removed 0 bases at V and 6 bases at J, with 17 bases between. The CDR3 loop spans 15 amino acids. CDR3 residues: CSARERAEETNGYTF. The CDR3 DNA is TGCAGTGCTAGAGAGCGGGCAGAAGAGACGAATGGCTACACCTTC.

This clonotype was counted between two and nine times. This chain joins TRBV12-3 or TRBV12-4 and TRBJ2-7; D possibly corresponds to TRBD2 (5 bases). The CDR3 is made up of 15 amino acids. V dropped 4 bases and J dropped 2 bases, with 15 bases sitting between them. Here the CDR3 reads CASSSPRTPAYEQYF. In DNA, the CDR3 is TGTGCCAGCAGTTCCCCCCGGACTCCTGCCTACGAGCAGTACTTC.

This clonotype was detected many times. The chain uses TRBV27 and TRBJ2-1, with D unresolved. With 5 bases removed from V and 0 bases from J, the gap between germline ends came to 5 bases. The CDR3 sequence is 13 residues long. CDR1 and CDR2 (germline): MNHEY, SMNVEV (reference sequence). In DNA form, the CDR3 reads TGTGCCAGCAGTCCGAACTCCTACAATGAGCAGTTCTTC. This translates into CASSPNSYNEQFF.

This chain connects TRBV19 to TRBJ2-1; D is uncertain. The CDR3 totals 14 residues. V shed 9 bases and J shed 4 bases, with 16 bases lying between them. Per germline, CDR1 LNHDA and CDR2 SQIVND (reference sequence). CDR3 sequence: CASTIGQPYNEQFF. The CDR3 DNA reads TGTGCCAGCACAATAGGGCAGCCATACAATGAGCAGTTCTTC.

As concerns this clonotype: A much larger clone lies a single base off, so this may be a read error. The chain carries TRBV6-1 and TRBJ2-7; the D gene is possibly TRBD2 (6 bases). The CDR3 loop spans 14 amino acids. Germline V gives CDR1 MNHNS, CDR2 SASEGT. The CDR3 nucleotides are TGTGCCAGCAGTGTTACCAGGGAGGTCTACGAGCGGTACTTC. The encoded protein is CASSVTREVYERYF.

The genes are TRBV7-2 and TRBJ2-3; possible D gene TRBD1, 5 bases. The V end lost 2 bases, the J end lost 2 bases, and 14 bases lay between the germline ends. The CDR3 covers 16 residues. From germline, CDR1 is SGHTA and CDR2 FQGNSA. CDR3 sequence reads: CASSLNSGKPTDTQYF. In nucleotides, the CDR3 is TGTGCCAGCAGCTTAAACTCAGGGAAACCCACAGATACGCAGTATTTT.

This clonotype was seen a few times. The genes are TRBV27 and TRBJ2-2; D is ambiguous. CDR1 and CDR2 from the germline V gene are MNHEY and SMNVEV (reference sequence). This CDR3 has 17 amino acids. The V gene lost 1 base and the J gene lost 3 bases, with 15 bases spanning the gap. In DNA form, the CDR3 reads TGTGCCAGCAGTTTATTGGCAGGATATGGTTACACCGGGGAGCTGTTTTTT. Protein sequence: CASSLLAGYGYTGELFF.

This chain joins TRBV6-6 and TRBJ2-7; 7 bases agree with TRBD1. J gave up 6 bases and V 6 bases, and 5 bases lay outside the gene matches. Germline V gene sequence: CDR1 MNHNY, CDR2 SVGAGI (reference sequence). The CDR3 has 12 amino acids. Here the CDR3 DNA reads TGTGCCAGCAGCCCTGACAGGGCCGAGCAGTACTTC. It codes for CASSPDRAEQYF.

Notes on this clonotype: The junction shows a germline mismatch at one end, possibly a read error. The V call is TRBV5-6, the J call TRBJ2-5; D might be TRBD1 or TRBD2, each matching 7 bases. The CDR3 sequence is 14 residues long. The germline CDR1 and CDR2 sequences are SGHDT and YYEEEE. The CDR3 loop is CASLRGGYQETKYF. The CDR3 bases are TGTGCCAGCCTCAGGGGGGGGTACCAAGAGACCAAGTACTTC.

This chain connects TRBV20-1 to TRBJ2-7; 8 bases align to TRBD2. V gave up 6 bases and J gave up 3 bases; unmatched junction bases: 7. CDR1 DFQATT and CDR2 SNEGSKA come from the germline V gene (reference sequence). The CDR3 covers 13 residues. The CDR3 region is CSATGTRGYEQYF. In DNA form, the CDR3 reads TGCAGTGCCACCGGGACTAGAGGCTACGAGCAGTACTTC.

This clonotype occurred many times. This chain links TRBV28 with TRBJ2-1; perhaps TRBD1 as D (6 bases). This CDR3 comprises 15 residues. Trimming removed 2 bases at V and 4 bases at J, with 12 bases between. Germline V lookup: CDR1 MDHEN, CDR2 SYDVKM. Written as DNA, the CDR3 is TGTGCCAGCAGTTTAAGTGGACAGCAATACAATGAGCAGTTCTTC. The encoded protein is CASSLSGQQYNEQFF.

At least ten counts were recorded for this clonotype. This rearrangement joins TRBV4-3 to TRBJ2-7; 12 nucleotides match TRBD2. Germline V gene data show CDR1 as LGHNA and CDR2 as YSLEER. V lost 1 base and J lost 3; bases outside the gene matches: 4. This CDR3 has 16 residues. The CDR3 protein is CASSQGLAGAYYEQYF. The CDR3, as DNA: TGCGCCAGCAGCCAAGGACTAGCGGGAGCCTACTACGAGCAGTACTTC.

A single count supports this clonotype. The rearrangement links TRBV20-1 to TRBJ2-7; weak D call: TRBD1 (6 bases). Trimming cost V 5 bases and J 2 bases, with 16 bases left between them. Germline values: CDR1 DFQATT, CDR2 SNEGSKA (reference sequence). CDR3 size: 14 residues. The CDR3 is CSAPEGTRAYEQYF. In nucleotides, the CDR3 is TGCAGTGCTCCCGAGGGGACACGGGCCTACGAGCAGTACTTC.

This clonotype was recorded a few times. This chain links TRBV20-1 with TRBJ2-1; D is perhaps TRBD1 (6 bases). CDR1 DFQATT and CDR2 SNEGSKA come from the germline V gene (reference sequence). The CDR3 contains 12 residues. V was pared by 6 bases and J by 3 bases, with 9 bases between. The CDR3 bases are TGCAGTGCCAGGGGCGACTACAATGAGCAGTTCTTC. Encoded protein: CSARGDYNEQFF.